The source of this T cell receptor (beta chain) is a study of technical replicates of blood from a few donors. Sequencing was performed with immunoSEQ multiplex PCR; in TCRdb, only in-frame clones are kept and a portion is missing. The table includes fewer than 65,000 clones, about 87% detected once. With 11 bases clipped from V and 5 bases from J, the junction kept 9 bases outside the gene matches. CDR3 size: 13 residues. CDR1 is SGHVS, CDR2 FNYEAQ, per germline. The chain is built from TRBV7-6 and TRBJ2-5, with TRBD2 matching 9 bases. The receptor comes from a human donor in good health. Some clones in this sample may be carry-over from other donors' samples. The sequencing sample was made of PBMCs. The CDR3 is CAVTSGGFETQYF. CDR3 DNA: TGTGCCGTGACCAGCGGGGGGTTCGAGACCCAGTACTTC.